The text below deals with one TCR beta chain. The data originate from a study of blood T cell repertoires in COVID-19. Study-wide background: Samples taken during acute and convalescent COVID-19 were collected in the United States, Italy and Spain.

Per the authors' pipeline: By means of reference gene primer amplification, nucleated cell counts were estimated. Measured with immunoSEQ multiplex PCR; TCRdb has only the in-frame clones, and not every one. For V, J and clone size, that table is used; D and trimming come from the DNA. The sample has 300,000 to 450,000 clones, roughly 90% seen once. CDR1 and CDR2 (germline): SNHLY, FYNNEI. The V and J ends lost 6 bases and 6 bases, in that order; junction bases with no gene match: 9. CDR3 length equals 14 residues. The chain uses TRBV2 and TRBJ1-1; 8 bases agree with TRBD1. This receptor was identified in a woman aged 25 to 45 with COVID-19, enrolled during active disease. The sequencing sample was made of peripheral blood. DNA of the CDR3: TGTGCCAGCAGCACAACGGGACAGGTCGCTGAAGCTTTCTTT. Protein: CASSTTGQVAEAFF.